This TCR beta chain was observed in a study of blood T cell repertoires in COVID-19. Only in-frame clones appear in the TCRdb table, and some are missing; sequencing was by immunoSEQ multiplex PCR. This table has about 160,000 clones, 65% to 80% appearing once. This CDR3 region has 13 residues. V lost 0 bases and J lost 8, with 11 bases in between. Germline V gene data show CDR1 as SGHDT and CDR2 as YYEEEE. Source material: peripheral blood. This rearrangement joins TRBV5-6 to TRBJ1-1; D is unresolved. The sequence was collected from a man aged 55-75 years with acute or convalescent COVID-19. The CDR3 here is CASSLVYRVEAFF. DNA of the CDR3: TGTGCCAGCAGCTTGGTCTATCGGGTAGAAGCTTTCTTT.